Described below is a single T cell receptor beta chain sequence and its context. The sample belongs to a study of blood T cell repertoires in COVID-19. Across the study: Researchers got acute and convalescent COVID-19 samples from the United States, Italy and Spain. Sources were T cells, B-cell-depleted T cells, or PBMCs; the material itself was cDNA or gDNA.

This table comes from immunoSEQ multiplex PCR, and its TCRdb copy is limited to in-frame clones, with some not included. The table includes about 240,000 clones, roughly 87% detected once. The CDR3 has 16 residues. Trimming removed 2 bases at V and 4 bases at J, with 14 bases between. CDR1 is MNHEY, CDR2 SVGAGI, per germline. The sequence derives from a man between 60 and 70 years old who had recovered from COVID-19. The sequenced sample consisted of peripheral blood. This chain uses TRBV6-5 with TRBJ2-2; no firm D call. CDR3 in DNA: TGTGCCAGCAGTTACCTCTCTAGAAAACCCACCGGGGAGCTGTTTTTT. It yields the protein CASSYLSRKPTGELFF.